The T cell receptor beta chain under discussion was sequenced for a study of blood T cells in healthy people across ages. There are a few counts of this clonotype. Next came a second PCR, run for about 6 to 11 cycles, which used a sample-barcoded 5' primer along with a J-beta primer mix. One entry per CDR3 protein results from TCRdb running MiXCR on the 5' RACE reads. The repertoire holds around 900,000 distinct CDR3 sequences, with 29% as singletons. Germline CDR1 and CDR2: MNHEY and SVGAGI. The V and J ends lost 3 bases and 5 bases respectively, with 16 bases between them. The CDR3 is 15 amino acids.

The chain recombines TRBV6-5 with TRBJ1-2; D possibly corresponds to TRBD1 (6 bases). Sequenced: blood. The receptor comes from a woman over 75 in good health. The CDR3: CASSYGQGFRYGYTF. The CDR3 bases are TGTGCCAGCAGTTATGGCCAGGGGTTTCGGTATGGCTACACCTTC.